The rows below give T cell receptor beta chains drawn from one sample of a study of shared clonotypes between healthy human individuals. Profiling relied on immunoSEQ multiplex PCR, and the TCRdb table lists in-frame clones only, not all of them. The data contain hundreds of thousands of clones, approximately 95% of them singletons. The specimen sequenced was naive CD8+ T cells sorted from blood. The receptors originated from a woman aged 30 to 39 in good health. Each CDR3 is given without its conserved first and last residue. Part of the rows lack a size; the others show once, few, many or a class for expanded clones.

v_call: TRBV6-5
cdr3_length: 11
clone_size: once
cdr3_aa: ASSYSASYEQY

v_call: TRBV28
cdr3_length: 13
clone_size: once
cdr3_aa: ASSYYGQVGQPQH

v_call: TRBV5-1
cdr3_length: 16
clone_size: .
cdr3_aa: ASSRGTSGRDYTDTQY

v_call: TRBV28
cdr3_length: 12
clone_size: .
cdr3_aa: ASSLLGADEKLF

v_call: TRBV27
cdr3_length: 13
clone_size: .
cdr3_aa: ASSEDRKPSYEQY

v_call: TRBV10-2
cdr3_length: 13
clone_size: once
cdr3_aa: ASSEPIVRGNEQF

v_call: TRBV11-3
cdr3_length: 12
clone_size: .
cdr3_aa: ASSLEAGWAEAF

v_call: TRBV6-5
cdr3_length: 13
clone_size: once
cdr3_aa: ASSYDGDYNSPLH

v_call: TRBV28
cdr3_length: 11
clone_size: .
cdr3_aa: ASTYRGGETQY

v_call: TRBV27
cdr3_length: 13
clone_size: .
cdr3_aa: ASSFLLTGANVLT

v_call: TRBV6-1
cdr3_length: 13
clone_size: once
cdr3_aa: ASSPTGYGNQPQH

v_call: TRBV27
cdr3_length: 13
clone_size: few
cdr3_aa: ASSAGQGRNQPQH

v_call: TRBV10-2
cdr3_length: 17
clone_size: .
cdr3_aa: ASSELGLAVAVAKNIQY

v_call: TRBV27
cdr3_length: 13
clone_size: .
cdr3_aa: ASRPGWGANYEQY

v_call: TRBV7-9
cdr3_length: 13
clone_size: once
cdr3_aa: ASSLGTGSPYGYT

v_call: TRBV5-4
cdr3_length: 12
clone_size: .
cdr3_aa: ASYDAALPREQY

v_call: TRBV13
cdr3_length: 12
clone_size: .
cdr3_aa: ASSLGLGSYEQY

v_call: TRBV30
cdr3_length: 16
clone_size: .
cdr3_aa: AWSVDGGSGRALYEQY

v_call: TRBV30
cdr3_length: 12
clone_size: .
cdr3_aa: AWSVAGGTDTQY

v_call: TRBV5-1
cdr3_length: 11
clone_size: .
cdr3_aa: ASSDRTGDGYT

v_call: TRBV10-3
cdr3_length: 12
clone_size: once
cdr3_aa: AISELIGNQPQH

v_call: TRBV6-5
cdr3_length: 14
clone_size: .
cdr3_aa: ASSWGTDRGVDEQY

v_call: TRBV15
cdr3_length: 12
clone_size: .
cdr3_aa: ATSLDRGNQPQH

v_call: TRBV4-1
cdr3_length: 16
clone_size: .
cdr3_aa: ASSQDMKDRGYQETQY

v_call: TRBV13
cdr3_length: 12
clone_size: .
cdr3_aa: ASSLTGGDEKLF

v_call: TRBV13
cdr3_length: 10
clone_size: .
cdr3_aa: ASSSRDYEQY

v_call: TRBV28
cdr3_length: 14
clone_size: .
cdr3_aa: ASRFGTSGFLNEQF

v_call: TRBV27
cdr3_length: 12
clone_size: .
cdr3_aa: ASSFTGGGQPQH

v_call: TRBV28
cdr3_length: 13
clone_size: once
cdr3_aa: ASSSGTGASYEQY

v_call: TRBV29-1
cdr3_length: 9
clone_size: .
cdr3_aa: SVGRDSEQY

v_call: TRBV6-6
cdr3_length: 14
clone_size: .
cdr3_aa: ASSYGIMITNTEAF

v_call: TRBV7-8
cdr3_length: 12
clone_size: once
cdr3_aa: ASVAPDRVSEAF

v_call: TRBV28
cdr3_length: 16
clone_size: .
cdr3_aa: ASSLPLPAGPSYNEQF

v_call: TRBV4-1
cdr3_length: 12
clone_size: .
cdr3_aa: ASSQSDSPYEQY

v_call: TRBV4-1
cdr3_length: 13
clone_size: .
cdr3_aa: ASSLSGRAPDTQY

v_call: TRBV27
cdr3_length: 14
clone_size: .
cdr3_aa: ASSLSPGAGDYEQY

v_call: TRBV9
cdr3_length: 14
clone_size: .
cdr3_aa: ASSLTGTGAGETQY

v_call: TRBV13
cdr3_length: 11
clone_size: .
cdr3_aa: ASRENPGDTQY

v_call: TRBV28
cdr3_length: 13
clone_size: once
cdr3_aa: ASSFLYREGTEAF

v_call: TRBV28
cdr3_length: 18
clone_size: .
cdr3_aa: ASSLFGDARGPSSTDTQY

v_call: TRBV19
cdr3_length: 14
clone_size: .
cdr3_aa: ASSILAGAPTGELF

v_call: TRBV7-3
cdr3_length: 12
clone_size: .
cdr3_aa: ASSLTGTGETQY

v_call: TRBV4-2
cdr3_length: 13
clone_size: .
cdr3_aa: ASSEQGATNEKLF

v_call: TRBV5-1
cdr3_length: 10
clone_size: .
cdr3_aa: ASSLGHQEAF

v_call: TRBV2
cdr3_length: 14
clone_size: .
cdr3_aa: ASSGLGLAGGGEQF

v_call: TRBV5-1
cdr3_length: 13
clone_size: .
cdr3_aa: ASSLSRGPYYEQY

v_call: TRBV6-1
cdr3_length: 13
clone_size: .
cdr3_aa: ASSIGRELVYEQY

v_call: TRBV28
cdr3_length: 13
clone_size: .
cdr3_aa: ASSLQRQFTYEQY

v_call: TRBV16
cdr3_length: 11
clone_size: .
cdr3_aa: ASSHLVAGELF

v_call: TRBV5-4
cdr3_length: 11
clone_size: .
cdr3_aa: ASSSDRNYEQY

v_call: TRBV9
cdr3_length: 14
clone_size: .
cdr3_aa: ASSVLDLSGGETQY